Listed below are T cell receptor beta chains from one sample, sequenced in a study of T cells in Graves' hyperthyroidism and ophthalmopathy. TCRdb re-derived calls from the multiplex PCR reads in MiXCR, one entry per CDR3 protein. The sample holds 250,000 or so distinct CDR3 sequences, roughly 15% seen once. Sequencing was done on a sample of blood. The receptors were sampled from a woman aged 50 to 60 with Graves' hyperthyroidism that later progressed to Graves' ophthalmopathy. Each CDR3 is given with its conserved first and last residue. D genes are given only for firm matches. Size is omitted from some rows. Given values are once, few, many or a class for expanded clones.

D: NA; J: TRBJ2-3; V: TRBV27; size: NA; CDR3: CASSFTPGRTSTDTQYF; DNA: TGTGCCAGCAGTTTCACTCCAGGCCGAACTAGCACAGATACGCAGTATTTT
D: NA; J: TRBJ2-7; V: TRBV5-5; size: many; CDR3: CASSPEGREQYF; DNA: TGTGCCAGCAGCCCGGAGGGCCGCGAGCAGTACTTC
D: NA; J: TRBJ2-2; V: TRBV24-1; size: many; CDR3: CATSDSTKGAKVELFF; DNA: TGTGCCACCAGTGATTCCACCAAAGGCGCTAAGGTGGAGCTGTTTTTT
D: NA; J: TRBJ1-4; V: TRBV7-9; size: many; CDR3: CASSSEDWHEKLFF; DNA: TGTGCCAGCAGCTCCGAGGACTGGCATGAAAAACTGTTTTTT
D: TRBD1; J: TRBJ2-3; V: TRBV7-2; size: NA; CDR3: CASSLRGQGFRSTDTQYF; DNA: TGTGCCAGCAGCTTACGGGGACAGGGGTTTAGGAGTACAGATACGCAGTATTTT
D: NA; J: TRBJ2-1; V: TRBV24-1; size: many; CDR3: CATSDRREGNEQFF; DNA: TGTGCCACCAGTGATCGCCGAGAGGGCAATGAGCAGTTCTTC
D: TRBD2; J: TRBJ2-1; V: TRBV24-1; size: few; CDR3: CATSPASGRAWGYNEQFF; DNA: TGTGCCACCAGTCCGGCTAGCGGGAGGGCTTGGGGTTACAATGAGCAGTTCTTC
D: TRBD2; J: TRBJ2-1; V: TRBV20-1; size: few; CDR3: CSASPLGAGGGEQFF; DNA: TGCAGTGCTAGCCCTCTAGGAGCGGGAGGGGGTGAGCAGTTCTTC
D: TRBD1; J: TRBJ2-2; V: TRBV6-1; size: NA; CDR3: CATGTDINTGELFF; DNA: TGTGCCACCGGGACAGATATCAACACCGGGGAGCTGTTTTTT
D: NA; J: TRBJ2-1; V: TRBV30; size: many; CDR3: CAWSITSEQFF; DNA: TGTGCCTGGAGTATTACGAGCGAGCAGTTCTTC
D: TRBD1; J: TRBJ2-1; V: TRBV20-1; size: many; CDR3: CSASLGTGGNEQFF; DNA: TGCAGTGCTAGTTTGGGGACAGGGGGGAATGAGCAGTTCTTC
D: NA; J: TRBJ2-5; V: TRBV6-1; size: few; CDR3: CASSDTGQETQYF; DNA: TGTGCCAGCAGTGACACAGGCCAAGAGACCCAGTACTTC
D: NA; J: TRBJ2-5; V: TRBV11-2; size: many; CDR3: CASSYAGAAETQYF; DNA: TGTGCCAGCAGCTACGCTGGTGCGGCCGAGACCCAGTACTTC
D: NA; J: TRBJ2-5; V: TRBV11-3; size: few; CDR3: CASSFEILETQYF; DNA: TGTGCCAGCAGCTTTGAGATATTGGAGACCCAGTACTTC
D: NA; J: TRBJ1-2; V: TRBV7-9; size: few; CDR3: CASSLAHGGQYGYTF; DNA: TGTGCCAGCAGCTTAGCGCACGGGGGCCAATATGGCTACACCTTC
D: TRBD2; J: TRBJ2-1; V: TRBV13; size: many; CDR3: CASSVLSGRVWNEQFF; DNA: TGTGCCAGCAGTGTTCTTAGCGGGAGGGTATGGAATGAGCAGTTCTTC
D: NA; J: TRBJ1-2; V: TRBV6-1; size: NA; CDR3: CASGGRGYYGYTF; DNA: TGTGCCAGCGGAGGGAGAGGATACTATGGCTACACCTTC
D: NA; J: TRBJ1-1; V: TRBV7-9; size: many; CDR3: CASSLLGGDLEAFF; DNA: TGTGCCAGCAGCTTACTCGGGGGGGATTTAGAAGCTTTCTTT
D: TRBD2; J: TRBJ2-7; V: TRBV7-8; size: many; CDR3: CASSNTSGRWNEQYF; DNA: TGTGCCAGCAGCAACACTAGCGGGAGGTGGAACGAGCAGTACTTC
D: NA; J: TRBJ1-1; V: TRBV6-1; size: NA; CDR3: CASSEMGSWATEAFF; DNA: TGTGCCAGCAGTGAAATGGGATCGTGGGCCACTGAAGCTTTCTTT
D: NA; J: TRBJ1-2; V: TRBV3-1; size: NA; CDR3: CASSQEAYGYTF; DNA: TGTGCCAGCAGCCAAGAGGCATATGGCTACACCTTC
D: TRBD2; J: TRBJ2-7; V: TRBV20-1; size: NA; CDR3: CSAGLRAGKTYEQYF; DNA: TGCAGTGCAGGCCTTCGAGCGGGAAAAACCTACGAGCAGTACTTC
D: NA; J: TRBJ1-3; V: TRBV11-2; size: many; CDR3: CASSSVSSGNTIYF; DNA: TGTGCCAGCAGCTCCGTGAGCTCTGGAAACACCATATATTTT
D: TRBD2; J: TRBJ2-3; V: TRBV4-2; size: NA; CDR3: CASSQDSSGGTDTQYF; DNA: TGTGCCAGCAGCCAAGATTCTAGCGGGGGCACAGATACGCAGTATTTT
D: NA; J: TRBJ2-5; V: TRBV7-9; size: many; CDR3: CASSLALMVRAVQETQYF; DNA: TGTGCCAGCAGCTTAGCGCTTATGGTCAGGGCGGTACAAGAGACCCAGTACTTC
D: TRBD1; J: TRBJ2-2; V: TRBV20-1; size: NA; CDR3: CSARDFDRGLTGELFF; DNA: TGCAGTGCTAGAGATTTCGACAGGGGGCTCACCGGGGAGCTGTTTTTT
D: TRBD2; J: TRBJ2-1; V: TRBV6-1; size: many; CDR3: CASSGLAGGPVSYNEQFF; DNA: TGTGCCAGCAGTGGACTAGCGGGAGGGCCGGTTTCCTACAATGAGCAGTTCTTC
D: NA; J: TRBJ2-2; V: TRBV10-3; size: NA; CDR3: CAISESRPTGELFF; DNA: TGTGCCATCAGTGAGTCGAGACCCACCGGGGAGCTGTTTTTT